Listed here is a single T cell receptor beta chain. Its antigen is unidentified. Trimming left V 2 bases short and J 10 bases short, with 15 bases between. Germline V gives CDR1 SGHTA, CDR2 FQGNSA. This CDR3 region has 14 residues. The method was immunoSEQ multiplex PCR; TCRdb's version includes in-frame clones alone and lacks a portion of them. The sample gives tens of thousands of clones, roughly nine tenths of which show up once; over 0.3% is in the top ten. The data stem from a study of OX40 agonist ivuxolimab in advanced cancers. Study-wide results and limits: Expanded peripheral T cells had an undetermined antigen specificity.

Researchers took blood at baseline, on cycle 4 day 1, and on cycle 7 day 1. The source material was CD4+ or CD8+ T cells sorted from blood, sampled in a trial of the OX40 agonist ivuxolimab. This receptor was obtained from an adult with an advanced solid tumor such as melanoma, head and neck, liver or kidney cancer. V and J are TRBV7-2 and TRBJ1-5; maybe TRBD1 (5 bases). CDR3 region: CASSLLQGAGPQHF. CDR3 nucleotides: TGTGCCAGCAGCTTATTGCAGGGCGCGGGCCCCCAGCATTTT.